The 27 T cell receptor beta chains listed next were all sequenced from one sample in a study of blood T cell repertoires in COVID-19. The assay was immunoSEQ multiplex PCR, and TCRdb's table has in-frame clones only and misses some. The table records about 180,000 clones, roughly 87% of them present only once. The sequencing sample was made of peripheral blood. The receptor source for this set is a young man who had recovered from COVID-19.

V is TRBV6-6 and J is TRBJ2-3; 7 bases agree with TRBD2. The CDR3 has 17 residues. CDR1 and CDR2 (germline): MNHNY, SVGAGI (reference sequence). The trim removed 6 bases at V and 6 bases at J, leaving 18 bases unmatched. The CDR3 DNA follows: TGTGCCAGCAGCCGACGGTCGACCTGGGGGGGGTCGGATACGCAGTATTTT. Encoded protein: CASSRRSTWGGSDTQYF.

The chain uses TRBV10-1 and TRBJ2-1, with a tentative D call TRBD1 (5 bases). The CDR3 is 12 residues long. V was shortened by 0 bases and J by 14 bases, with 11 bases between the two germline ends. The V gene's germline CDR1 is WNHNN and CDR2 SYGVQD (reference sequence). The CDR3, as DNA: TGCGCCAGCAGTGAGTCGACTCAAGGGGAGTTCTTC. Translating it yields CASSESTQGEFF.

The chain links TRBV6-5 to TRBJ1-2; D not resolved. Germline CDR1 is MNHEY and CDR2 is SVGAGI. Trimming removed 6 bases at V and 4 bases at J, with 9 bases between. CDR3 size: 12 residues. The CDR3 DNA reads as TGTGCCAGCAGCCCCGGGTCCTATGGCTACACCTTC. Amino acid sequence: CASSPGSYGYTF.

The chain uses TRBV5-1 and TRBJ1-2; TRBD1 agrees at 9 bases. Looked up from germline, CDR1 is SGHRS and CDR2 is YFSETQ. The CDR3 has 16 amino acids. With V trimmed by 4 bases and J by 0 bases, 7 bases remained unmatched. CDR3 sequence (DNA): TGCGCCAGCAGCCTGGGACAGGGACTCACTAACTATGGCTACACCTTC. As protein: CASSLGQGLTNYGYTF. The variable domain in full, completed from reference TRBV5-1 and TRBJ1-2, reads KAGVTQTPRYLIKTRGQQVTLSCSPISGHRSVSWYQQTPGQGLQFLFEYFSETQRNKGNFPGRFSGRQFSNSRSEMNVSTLELGDSALYLCASSLGQGLTNYGYTFGSGTRLTVV.

The rearrangement links TRBV7-3 to TRBJ2-1, with D possibly TRBD2 on 5 matching bases. Trimming left V 1 base short and J 0 bases short, with 7 bases between. This CDR3 contains 15 residues. Germline CDR1 is SGHTA and CDR2 is FQGTGA. This CDR3 is CASSLRAGSYNEQFF. The CDR3 region has the DNA TGTGCCAGCAGCTTAAGGGCGGGCTCCTACAATGAGCAGTTCTTC.

The chain combines TRBV6-5 with TRBJ2-3; tentative D call: TRBD1 (5 bases). The V end was cut by 6 bases, the J end by 3 bases, with 13 bases between. The CDR3 consists of 14 residues. CDR1 is MNHEY, CDR2 SVGAGI, per germline. In DNA form, the CDR3 reads TGTGCCAGCAGCCGCCAGGGTTTAACAGATACGCAGTATTTT. It specifies CASSRQGLTDTQYF.

The rearrangement joins TRBV18 to TRBJ2-1; no reliable D call. Between the trimmed V and J ends, which lost 3 bases and 5 bases, there was a span of 11 bases. CDR3 size: 14 residues. Germline assignment: CDR1 KGHSH and CDR2 LQKENI. In DNA form, the CDR3 reads TGTGCCAGCTCACCGGGTGGTAGCAACAATGAGCAGTTCTTC. It yields the protein CASSPGGSNNEQFF.

This clone has a handful of counts. The chain combines TRBV19 with TRBJ2-2; TRBD2 matches at 7 bases. This CDR3 comprises 18 residues. Germline trimming cut 3 bases from V and 0 bases from J; bases unmatched to any gene: 10. Germline CDR1 and CDR2: LNHDA and SQIVND (reference sequence). The CDR3 is CASSIIGGSIANTGELFF. The CDR3 DNA reads TGTGCCAGTAGTATCATCGGCGGGAGCATTGCGAACACCGGGGAGCTGTTTTTT.

The chain joins TRBV30 to TRBJ2-1, with D unclear. With 4 bases removed from V and 0 bases from J, the gap between germline ends came to 7 bases. The CDR3 contains 13 residues. Germline V gene lookup returns CDR1 GTSNPN and CDR2 SVGIG (reference sequence). The CDR3 loop reads CAWTGTSYNEQFF. The DNA of the CDR3 is TGTGCCTGGACAGGAACCTCCTACAATGAGCAGTTCTTC.

The chain links TRBV4-3 to TRBJ2-1; a weak D match, TRBD2 (9 bases). The germline CDR1 and CDR2 sequences are LGHNA and YSLEER. The CDR3 has 18 residues. V was cut by 1 base and J by 10 bases, with 26 bases left in between. CDR3 nucleotide sequence: TGCGCCAGCAGCCAAGCAGGGGGCGGGAGGGCCGAGTTTGGAGAGCAGTTCTTC. Amino acid sequence: CASSQAGGGRAEFGEQFF.

The rearrangement links TRBV23-1 to TRBJ2-7; D call uncertain. TRBV23-1 qualifies as an ORF whose function is uncertain. CDR3 length: 15 amino acids. Deletions cut 6 bases from V and 2 bases from J, with 17 bases between. Here the CDR3 reads CASRYTATVTYEQYF. The CDR3 DNA follows: TGCGCCAGCAGATATACCGCCACGGTTACCTACGAGCAGTACTTC.

The chain links TRBV7-2 to TRBJ2-7, with 11 bases fitting TRBD1. The germline gives CDR1 SGHTA, CDR2 FQGNSA. This CDR3 spans 16 amino acids. Trimming removed 5 bases from V and 4 bases from J; junction bases left unmatched: 10. CDR3: CASSPQTGQGAYEQYF. DNA for the CDR3: TGTGCCAGCAGCCCTCAAACAGGACAGGGGGCTTACGAGCAGTACTTC.

V usage is TRBV15 and J usage is TRBJ2-2; D gene unclear. This CDR3 region has 16 residues. Germline CDR1 is LNHNV and CDR2 is YYDKDF (reference sequence). The germline V and J ends were trimmed by 0 bases and 1 base, with 9 bases remaining between them. CDR3 nucleotides: TGTGCCACCAGCAGAGATCCGTCAGGGAACACCGGGGAGCTGTTTTTT. Translation gives CATSRDPSGNTGELFF.

J is TRBJ1-1 and V is TRBV15; TRBD1 matches 7 bases. Germline lookup yields CDR1 LNHNV and CDR2 YYDKDF (reference sequence). V was clipped by 2 bases and J by 1 base; unmatched bases: 1. The CDR3 totals 14 residues. DNA for the CDR3: TGTGCCACCAGCAGACAGGGGGGGAACACTGAAGCTTTCTTT. It specifies CATSRQGGNTEAFF. The full variable domain, rest sourced from reference TRBV15 and TRBJ1-1, is DAMVIQNPRYQVTQFGKPVTLSCSQTLNHNVMYWYQQKSSQAPKLLFHYYDKDFNNEADTPDNFQSRRPNTSFCFLDIRSPGLGDTAMYLCATSRQGGNTEAFFGQGTRLTVV.

The rearrangement joins TRBV2 to TRBJ2-1; 13 bases line up with TRBD2. The J segment lost 8 bases and the V segment lost 5 bases, leaving 12 bases of the junction unmatched. CDR1 is SNHLY and CDR2 is FYNNEI in the germline V gene. The CDR3 totals 17 residues. The CDR3 DNA reads as TGTGCCAGCAGTCTAACCCCACTAGCGGGGGGGGTCGATGAGCAGTTCTTC. Its translation is CASSLTPLAGGVDEQFF.

V is TRBV9 and J is TRBJ2-1, with D possibly being TRBD2 (6 bases). CDR1 and CDR2 from the germline V gene are SGDLS and YYNGEE. V was cut by 4 bases and J by 4 bases, with 15 bases left in between. CDR3 length equals 15 residues. The CDR3 protein is CASSPRERSYNEQFF. In nucleotides, the CDR3 is TGTGCCAGCAGCCCCCGGGAGAGGAGTTACAATGAGCAGTTCTTC.

The CDR3 loop is CASSIRGNEQYF. In DNA, the CDR3 is TGTGCCAGTAGTATAAGGGGGAACGAGCAGTACTTC. The J gene is TRBJ2-7, the V gene TRBV19; TRBD1 is a possible D gene (6 bases). The CDR3 contains 12 residues. V lost 2 bases to trimming and J lost 5 bases, with 7 bases between them. The germline V gene encodes CDR1 LNHDA and CDR2 SQIVND (reference sequence).

The chain carries TRBV28 and TRBJ2-4, with 12 bases fitting TRBD2. This CDR3 has 15 residues. Germline-derived CDR1 and CDR2 are MDHEN and SYDVKM. The V segment lost 3 bases and the J segment 6 bases; nucleotides outside the gene matches: 3. The CDR3 DNA reads TGTGCCAGCAGTTTTGGACTAGCGGGGCTAAACATTCAGTACTTC. It encodes CASSFGLAGLNIQYF. Filled out from reference TRBV28 and TRBJ2-4, the complete variable domain reads DVKVTQSSRYLVKRTGEKVFLECVQDMDHENMFWYRQDPGLGLRLIYFSYDVKMKEKGDIPEGYSVSREKKERFSLILESASTNQTSMYLCASSFGLAGLNIQYFGAGTRLSVL.

This clone was counted once. The V gene is TRBV20-1, the J gene TRBJ2-7, with 7 bases fitting TRBD2. The CDR3 is 15 amino acids. The germline CDR1 and CDR2 sequences are DFQATT and SNEGSKA (reference sequence). The V gene end was trimmed by 3 bases and the J gene end by 2 bases; junction bases not matched to a gene: 10. The CDR3 spells CSASAGSGAAYEQYF. The CDR3 region has the DNA TGCAGTGCTAGTGCCGGCAGCGGGGCTGCCTACGAGCAGTACTTC.

The chain employs TRBV5-1 and TRBJ1-2; weak D call: TRBD1 (6 bases). Trimming took off 1 base at V and 4 bases at J, with 14 bases between the two ends. The V gene's germline CDR1 is SGHRS and CDR2 YFSETQ. The CDR3 runs 15 residues. The CDR3: CASSLQQGGLYGYTF. The CDR3 nucleotides read TGCGCCAGCAGCTTGCAACAGGGTGGCCTCTATGGCTACACCTTC.

This clone was seen a handful of times. The J gene is TRBJ2-7, the V gene TRBV3-1 (or the pseudogene TRBV3-2); 9 bases are a match to TRBD2. Trimming at V came to 6 bases and at J to 2 bases, leaving 23 bases not matched to a gene. This CDR3 region has 20 residues. The germline CDR1 and CDR2 sequences are LGHDT and YNNKEL (reference sequence). The CDR3 sequence: CASSRPLREGLLPDAYEQYF. The CDR3 region has the DNA TGTGCCAGCAGTCGACCGTTGCGGGAGGGCCTCCTGCCCGATGCCTACGAGCAGTACTTC.

The chain is built from TRBV2 and TRBJ1-6, with 8 bases lining up with TRBD1. The CDR3 length is 14 residues. Germline V CDR1 and CDR2: SNHLY, FYNNEI. V gave up 3 bases and J gave up 9 bases; unmatched junction bases: 4. The CDR3 protein is CASSEVTGVSPLHF. DNA for the CDR3: TGTGCCAGCAGTGAGGTGACAGGGGTTTCACCCCTCCACTTT. Full variable domain (missing parts from reference TRBV2 and TRBJ1-6): EPEVTQTPSHQVTQMGQEVILRCVPISNHLYFYWYRQILGQKVEFLVSFYNNEISEKSEIFDDQFSVERPDGSNFTLKIRSTKLEDSAMYFCASSEVTGVSPLHFGNGTRLTVT.

This sequence joins TRBV4-1 and TRBJ2-7; tentative D call: TRBD2 (6 bases). The CDR3 spans 15 residues. The ends were cut back, 0 bases at V and 4 bases at J, with 13 bases in the middle. Germline assignment: CDR1 MGHRA and CDR2 YSYEKL. The CDR3 loop is CASSQDAGGGYEQYF. The DNA of the CDR3 is TGCGCCAGCAGCCAAGATGCGGGTGGAGGGTACGAGCAGTACTTC.

This clone was found once. The chain recombines TRBV6-6 with TRBJ1-2; maybe TRBD1 (6 bases). Trimming cost V 4 bases and J 2 bases, with 14 bases left between them. The CDR3 has 15 residues. The germline V gene has CDR1 MNHNY and CDR2 SVGAGI (reference sequence). The CDR3 DNA reads as TGTGCCAGCAGTTTGCCCCCGGGACACAACTATGGCTACACCTTC. It encodes CASSLPPGHNYGYTF.

This clone was picked up one time. The rearrangement uses TRBV4-2 and TRBJ2-3, with 9 bases lining up with TRBD2. The CDR3 sequence is 16 residues long. Per the germline V gene, CDR1 is LGHNA and CDR2 is YNFKEQ. The V segment lost 3 bases and the J segment 4 bases; nucleotides outside the gene matches: 8. In DNA form, the CDR3 reads TGTGCCAGCAGCCAGAGAATTAGCGGGAGTGCAGATACGCAGTATTTT. Translated: CASSQRISGSADTQYF.

This chain links TRBV19 with TRBJ2-7; 8 bases map to TRBD2. This CDR3 contains 15 residues. With 3 bases clipped from V and 4 bases from J, the junction kept 8 bases outside the gene matches. From germline, CDR1 is LNHDA and CDR2 SQIVND (reference sequence). The CDR3 DNA is TGTGCCAGTAGTATCGGGAGGGGGACCTCGTACGAGCAGTACTTC. Its translation: CASSIGRGTSYEQYF. The full variable domain, with the rest looked up from reference TRBV19 and TRBJ2-7, is DGGITQSPKYLFRKEGQNVTLSCEQNLNHDAMYWYRQDPGQGLRLIYYSQIVNDFQKGDIAEGYSVSREKKESFPLTVTSAQKNPTAFYLCASSIGRGTSYEQYFGPGTRLTVT.

The rearrangement joins TRBV7-6 to TRBJ2-7; 7 nucleotides agree with TRBD2. Germline V CDR1 and CDR2: SGHVS, FNYEAQ. V lost 5 bases, J lost 6 bases, and 13 bases stayed unmatched. The CDR3 runs 15 residues. The DNA for the CDR3 is TGTGCCAGCAGCCCAACTGAGCGGGGTTTACTCGAGCAGTACTTC. This gives the protein CASSPTERGLLEQYF.